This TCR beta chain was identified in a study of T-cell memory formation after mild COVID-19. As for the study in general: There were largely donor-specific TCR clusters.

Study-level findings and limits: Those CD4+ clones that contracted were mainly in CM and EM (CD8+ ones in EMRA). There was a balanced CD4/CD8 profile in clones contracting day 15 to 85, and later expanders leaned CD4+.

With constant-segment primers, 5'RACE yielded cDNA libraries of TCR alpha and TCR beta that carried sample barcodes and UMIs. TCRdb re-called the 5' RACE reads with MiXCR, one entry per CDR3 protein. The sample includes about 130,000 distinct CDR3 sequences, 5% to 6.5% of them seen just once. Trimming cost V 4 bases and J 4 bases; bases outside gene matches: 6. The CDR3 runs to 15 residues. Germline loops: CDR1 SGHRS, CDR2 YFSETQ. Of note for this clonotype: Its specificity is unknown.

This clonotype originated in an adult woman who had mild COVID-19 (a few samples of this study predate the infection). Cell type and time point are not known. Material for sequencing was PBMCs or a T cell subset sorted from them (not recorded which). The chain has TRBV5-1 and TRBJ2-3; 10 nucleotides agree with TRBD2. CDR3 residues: CASSRRTSGADTQYF. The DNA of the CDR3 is TGCGCCAGCAGCCGCCGGACTAGCGGAGCAGATACGCAGTATTTT.